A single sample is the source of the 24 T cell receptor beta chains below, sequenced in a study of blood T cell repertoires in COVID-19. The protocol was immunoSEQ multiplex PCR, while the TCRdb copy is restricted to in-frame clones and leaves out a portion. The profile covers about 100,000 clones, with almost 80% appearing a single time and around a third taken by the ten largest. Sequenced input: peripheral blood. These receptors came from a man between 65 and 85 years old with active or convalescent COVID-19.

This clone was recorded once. As DNA, the CDR3 is TGTGCCAGCAGCCCTGGACAGGGGGCGCGGAATGAGCAGTTCTTC. Translating it yields CASSPGQGARNEQFF. V and J are TRBV9 and TRBJ2-1; 11 bases are shared with TRBD1. V was clipped by 4 bases and J by 7 bases; unmatched bases: 7. The CDR3 has 15 amino acids. Germline V lookup: CDR1 SGDLS, CDR2 YYNGEE.

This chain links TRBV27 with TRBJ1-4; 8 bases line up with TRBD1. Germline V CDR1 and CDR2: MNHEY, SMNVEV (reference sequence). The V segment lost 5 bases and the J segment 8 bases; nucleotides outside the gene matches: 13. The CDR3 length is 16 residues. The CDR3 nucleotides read TGTGCCAGCAGTCCCTACACCGGACAGGGTCGAGAAAAACTGTTTTTT. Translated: CASSPYTGQGREKLFF. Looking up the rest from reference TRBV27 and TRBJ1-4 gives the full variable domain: EAQVTQNPRYLITVTGKKLTVTCSQNMNHEYMSWYRQDPGLGLRQIYYSMNVEVTDKGDVPEGYKVSRKEKRNFPLILESPSPNQTSLYFCASSPYTGQGREKLFFGSGTQLSVL.

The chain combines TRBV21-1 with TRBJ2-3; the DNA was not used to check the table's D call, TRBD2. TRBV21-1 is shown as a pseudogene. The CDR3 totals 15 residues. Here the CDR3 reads CASSKVEWSTDTQYF. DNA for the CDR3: TGTGCCAGCAGCAAAGTAGAATGGTCTACAGATACGCAGTATTTT.

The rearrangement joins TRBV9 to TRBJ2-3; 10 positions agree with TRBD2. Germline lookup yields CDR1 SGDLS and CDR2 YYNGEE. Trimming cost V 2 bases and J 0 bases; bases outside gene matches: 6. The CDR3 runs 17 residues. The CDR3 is CASSVPRLAGSTDTQYF. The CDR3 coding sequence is TGTGCCAGCAGCGTGCCCCGACTAGCGGGTAGCACAGATACGCAGTATTTT. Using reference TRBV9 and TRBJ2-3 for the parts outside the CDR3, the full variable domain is DSGVTQTPKHLITATGQRVTLRCSPRSGDLSVYWYQQSLDQGLQFLIQYYNGEERAKGNILERFSAQQFPDLHSELNLSSLELGDSALYFCASSVPRLAGSTDTQYFGPGTRLTVL.

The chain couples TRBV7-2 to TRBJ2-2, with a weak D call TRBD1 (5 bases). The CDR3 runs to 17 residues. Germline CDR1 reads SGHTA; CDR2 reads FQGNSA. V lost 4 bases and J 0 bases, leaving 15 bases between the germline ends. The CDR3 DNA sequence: TGTGCCAGCAGCTCGGCGACAGAATGGGCGAACACCGGGGAGCTGTTTTTT. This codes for CASSSATEWANTGELFF.

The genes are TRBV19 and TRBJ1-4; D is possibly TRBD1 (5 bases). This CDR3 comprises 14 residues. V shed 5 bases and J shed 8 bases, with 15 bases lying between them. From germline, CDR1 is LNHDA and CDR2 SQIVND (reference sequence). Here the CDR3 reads CASSRQGLHEKLFF. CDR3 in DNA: TGTGCCAGTAGTCGGCAGGGACTACACGAAAAACTGTTTTTT.

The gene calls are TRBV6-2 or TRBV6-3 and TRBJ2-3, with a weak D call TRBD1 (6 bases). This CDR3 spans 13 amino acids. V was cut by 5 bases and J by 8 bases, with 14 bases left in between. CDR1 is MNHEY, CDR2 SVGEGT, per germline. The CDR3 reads CASSKSGAVTQYF. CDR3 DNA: TGTGCCAGCAGTAAGTCAGGGGCAGTTACGCAGTATTTT.

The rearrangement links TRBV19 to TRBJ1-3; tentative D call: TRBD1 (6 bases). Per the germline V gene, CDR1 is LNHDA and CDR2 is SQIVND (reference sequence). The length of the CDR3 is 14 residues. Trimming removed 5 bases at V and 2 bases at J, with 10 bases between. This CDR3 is CASSLTGPGNTIYF. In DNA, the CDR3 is TGTGCCAGTAGTTTAACAGGGCCTGGAAACACCATATATTTT.

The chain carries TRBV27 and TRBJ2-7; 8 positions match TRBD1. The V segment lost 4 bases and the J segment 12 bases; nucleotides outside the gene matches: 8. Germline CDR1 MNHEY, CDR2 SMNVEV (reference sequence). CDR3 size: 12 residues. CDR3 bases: TGTGCCAGCAGTTGGGCCAGGGGGCAACTGTACTTC. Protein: CASSWARGQLYF.

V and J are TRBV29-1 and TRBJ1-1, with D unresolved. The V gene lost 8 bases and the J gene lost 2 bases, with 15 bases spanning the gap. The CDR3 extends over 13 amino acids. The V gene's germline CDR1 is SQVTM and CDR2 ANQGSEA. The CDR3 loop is CSIKTSGNTEAFF. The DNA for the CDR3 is TGCAGCATCAAAACATCAGGTAACACTGAAGCTTTCTTT.

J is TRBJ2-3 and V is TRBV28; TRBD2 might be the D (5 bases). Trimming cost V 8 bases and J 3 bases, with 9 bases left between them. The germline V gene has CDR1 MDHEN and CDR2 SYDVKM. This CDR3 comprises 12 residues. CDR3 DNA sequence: TGTGCCAGCGGATCGGGAACAGATACGCAGTATTTT. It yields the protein CASGSGTDTQYF.

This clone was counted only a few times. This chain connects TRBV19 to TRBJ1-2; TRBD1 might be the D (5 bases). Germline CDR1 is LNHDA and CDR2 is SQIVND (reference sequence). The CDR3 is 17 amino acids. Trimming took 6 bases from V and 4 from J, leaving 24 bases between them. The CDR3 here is CASRGTLVTDSGYGYTF. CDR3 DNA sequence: TGTGCCAGTAGGGGGACTCTAGTGACGGATTCGGGCTATGGCTACACCTTC.

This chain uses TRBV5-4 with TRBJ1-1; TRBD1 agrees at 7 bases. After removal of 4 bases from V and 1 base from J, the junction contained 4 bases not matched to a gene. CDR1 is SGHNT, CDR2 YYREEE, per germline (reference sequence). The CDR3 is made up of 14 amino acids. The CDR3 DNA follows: TGTGCCAGCAGCGAGGGGACAGAGAACACTGAAGCTTTCTTT. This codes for CASSEGTENTEAFF.

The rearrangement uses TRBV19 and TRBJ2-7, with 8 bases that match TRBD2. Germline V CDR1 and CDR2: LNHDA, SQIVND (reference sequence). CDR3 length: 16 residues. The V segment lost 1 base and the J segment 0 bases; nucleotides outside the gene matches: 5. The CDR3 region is CASSIGSGSISYEQYF. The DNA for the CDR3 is TGTGCCAGTAGTATAGGGAGCGGGAGTATCTCCTACGAGCAGTACTTC.

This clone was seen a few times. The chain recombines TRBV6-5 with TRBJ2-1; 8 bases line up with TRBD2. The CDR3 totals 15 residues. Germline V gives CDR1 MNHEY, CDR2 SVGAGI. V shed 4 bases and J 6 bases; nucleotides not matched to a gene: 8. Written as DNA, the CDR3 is TGTGCCAGCAGTTCCCTAGCGGGTGAGGCCAATGAGCAGTTCTTC. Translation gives CASSSLAGEANEQFF.

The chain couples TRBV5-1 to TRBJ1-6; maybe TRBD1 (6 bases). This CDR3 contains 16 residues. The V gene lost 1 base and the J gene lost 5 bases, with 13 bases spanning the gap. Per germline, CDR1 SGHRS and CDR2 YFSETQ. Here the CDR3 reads CASSLWGGGNNSPLHF. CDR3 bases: TGCGCCAGCAGCTTGTGGGGAGGGGGAAATAATTCACCCCTCCACTTT. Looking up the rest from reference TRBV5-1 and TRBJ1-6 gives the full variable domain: KAGVTQTPRYLIKTRGQQVTLSCSPISGHRSVSWYQQTPGQGLQFLFEYFSETQRNKGNFPGRFSGRQFSNSRSEMNVSTLELGDSALYLCASSLWGGGNNSPLHFGNGTRLTVT.

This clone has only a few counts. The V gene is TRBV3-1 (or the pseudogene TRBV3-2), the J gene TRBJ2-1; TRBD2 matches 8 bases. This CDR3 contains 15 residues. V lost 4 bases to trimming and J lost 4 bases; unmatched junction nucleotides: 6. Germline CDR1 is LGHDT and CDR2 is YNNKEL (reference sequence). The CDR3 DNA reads TGTGCCAGCAGCCCTAGGGAGCGGGGGTACAATGAGCAGTTCTTC. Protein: CASSPRERGYNEQFF.

CDR3 residues: CASSSTEFNYGYTF. The CDR3 nucleotides are TGTGCCAGCAGCTCGACGGAGTTTAACTATGGCTACACCTTC. The gene calls are TRBV11-2 and TRBJ1-2, with D hard to call. CDR1 is SGHAT and CDR2 is FQNNGV in the germline V gene. V shed 4 bases and J shed 1 base, with 10 bases lying between them. The length of the CDR3 is 14 residues.

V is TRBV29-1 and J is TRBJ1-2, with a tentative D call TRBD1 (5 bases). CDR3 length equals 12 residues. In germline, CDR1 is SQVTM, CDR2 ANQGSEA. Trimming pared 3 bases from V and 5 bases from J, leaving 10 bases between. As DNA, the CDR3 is TGCAGCGTTGATTCAGGGCCTTATGGCTACACCTTC. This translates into CSVDSGPYGYTF.

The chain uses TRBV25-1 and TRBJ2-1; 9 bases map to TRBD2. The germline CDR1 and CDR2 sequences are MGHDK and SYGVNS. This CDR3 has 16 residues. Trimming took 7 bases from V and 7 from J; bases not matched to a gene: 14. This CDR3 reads CASKGGGATGPNEQFF. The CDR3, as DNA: TGTGCCAGCAAAGGCGGGGGGGCAACTGGGCCAAATGAGCAGTTCTTC. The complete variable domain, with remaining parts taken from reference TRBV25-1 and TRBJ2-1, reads EADIYQTPRYLVIGTGKKITLECSQTMGHDKMYWYQQDPGMELHLIHYSYGVNSTEKGDLSSESTVSRIRTEHFPLTLESARPSHTSQYLCASKGGGATGPNEQFFGPGTRLTVL.

CDR3 region: CAWSVRGGDEQFF. CDR3 nucleotide sequence: TGTGCCTGGAGTGTAAGAGGGGGGGATGAGCAGTTCTTC. The V and J genes are TRBV30 and TRBJ2-1; possibly TRBD2 for D (7 bases). V lost 0 bases and J 8 bases, leaving 11 bases between the germline ends. Germline V gives CDR1 GTSNPN, CDR2 SVGIG (reference sequence). The CDR3 contains 13 residues.

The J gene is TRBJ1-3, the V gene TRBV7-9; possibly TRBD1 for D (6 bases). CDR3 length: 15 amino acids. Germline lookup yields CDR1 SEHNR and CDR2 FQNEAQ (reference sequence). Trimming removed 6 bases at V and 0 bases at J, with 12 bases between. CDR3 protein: CASSSTGISGNTIYF. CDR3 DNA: TGTGCCAGCAGTTCAACAGGGATCTCTGGAAACACCATATATTTT.

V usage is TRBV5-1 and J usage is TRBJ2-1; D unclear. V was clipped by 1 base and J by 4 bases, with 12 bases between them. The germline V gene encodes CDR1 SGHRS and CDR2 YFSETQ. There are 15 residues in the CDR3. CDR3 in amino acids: CASSLMDGLYNEQFF. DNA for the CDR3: TGCGCCAGCAGCTTGATGGATGGGCTTTACAATGAGCAGTTCTTC.

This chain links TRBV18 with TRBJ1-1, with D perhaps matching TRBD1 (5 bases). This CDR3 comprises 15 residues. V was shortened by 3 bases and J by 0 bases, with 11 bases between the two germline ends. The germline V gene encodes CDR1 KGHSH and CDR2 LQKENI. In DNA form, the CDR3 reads TGTGCCAGCTCACCCACACAGGAACTGAACACTGAAGCTTTCTTT. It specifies CASSPTQELNTEAFF.